This TCR beta chain was captured by sequencing in a study of cytomegalovirus exposure and HLA in healthy donors. The V gene's germline CDR1 is SGHRS and CDR2 YFSETQ. This CDR3 region has 12 residues. The V end was cut by 4 bases, the J end by 4 bases, with 6 bases between. This PCR relied on a set of 60 Vbeta primers and 13 Jbeta primers. Profiling relied on immunoSEQ multiplex PCR, and the TCRdb table lists in-frame clones only, not all of them. This table holds some 150,000 clones, around 80% found once. V is TRBV5-1 and J is TRBJ2-1; no definite D call. The sample taken for sequencing was PBMCs. The receptor was derived from a woman in her forties or fifties in good health and CMV-seronegative. CDR3 protein: CASSLSYNEQFF. CDR3 bases: TGCGCCAGCAGCCTCAGTTACAATGAGCAGTTCTTC.